This T cell receptor (beta chain) was observed in a study of blood T cell repertoires in COVID-19. On the study more broadly: PBMCs, B-cell-depleted T cells, or T cells provided the cDNA or gDNA that made up the material.

In the original analysis: Cell counts per sample came from amplifying reference gene primers. The data were produced by immunoSEQ multiplex PCR, yet TCRdb's version contains in-frame clones alone and is incomplete. V and J calls and clone size follow that table, whereas D and trimming were derived from the DNA. In the table there are under 200,000 clones, 82% of which are singletons. Participants came from roughly 23 US areas, aged roughly 18 to 89 years. Clinical history as reported by participants underpinned cohort assignment. The V segment lost 2 bases and the J segment 1 base; nucleotides outside the gene matches: 3. CDR1 and CDR2 (germline): KGHSH, LQKENI. The CDR3 has 15 residues.

The chain links TRBV18 to TRBJ1-1; 8 bases match TRBD1. Sequenced input: PBMCs or T cells enriched from blood (not recorded which). The TCR was taken from a woman aged 55-75 years with acute COVID-19. The CDR3, as DNA: TGTGCCAGCTCACCAGCAGGGGGCTCGAACACTGAAGCTTTCTTT. Amino acid sequence: CASSPAGGSNTEAFF.